This T cell receptor beta chain was recorded in a study of OX40 agonist ivuxolimab in advanced cancers. CDR3 size: 14 residues. Germline-derived CDR1 and CDR2 are SGHRS and YFSETQ. V dropped 8 bases and J dropped 1 base, with 13 bases sitting between them. Study-level results: CD4+ and CD8+ blood T cells expanded clonally by week 6 at 0.1 to 3.0 mg/kg.

Produced via immunoSEQ multiplex PCR; TCRdb's table is partial and in-frame only. The data contain about 46,000 clones, around nine tenths of them singletons. Note on this clone: Its target is unknown.

The source was CD4+ or CD8+ T cells sorted from blood, collected in a trial of the OX40 agonist ivuxolimab. The V gene is TRBV5-1, the J gene TRBJ2-1; D is unclear. This clonotype originated in an adult with an advanced solid tumor such as melanoma, head and neck, liver or kidney cancer. CDR3 DNA: TGCGCCAGTTCCCCTATCGGTTCCTACAATGAGCAGTTCTTC. This encodes CASSPIGSYNEQFF.